This entry lists 29 T cell receptor beta chains sequenced from one sample in a study of blood T cell repertoires in COVID-19. The data were produced by immunoSEQ multiplex PCR, yet TCRdb's version contains in-frame clones alone and is incomplete. The sample lists under 300,000 clones; approximately 88% were seen once. Sequencing input: PBMCs or T cells enriched from blood (not recorded which). Receptors originate from a woman aged 40 to 55 who had recovered from COVID-19.

CDR3 DNA: TGTGCCAGCAGCAATCGACAGGATCTTAATTCACCCCTCCACTTT. Its protein is CASSNRQDLNSPLHF. J is TRBJ1-6 and V is TRBV3-1 (or the pseudogene TRBV3-2); weak D call: TRBD1 (6 bases). Trimming shortened V by 5 bases and J by 6 bases, and 14 bases separated the two germline ends. This CDR3 is built from 15 residues. Germline V gene data show CDR1 as LGHDT and CDR2 as YNNKEL (reference sequence).

The chain has TRBV4-2 and TRBJ2-2; 14 bases align to TRBD2. Trimming at V came to 4 bases and at J to 1 base, leaving 17 bases not matched to a gene. The V gene's germline CDR1 is LGHNA and CDR2 YNFKEQ. The length of the CDR3 is 22 residues. CDR3: CASSRIKGYGLAGGLNTGELFF. The CDR3 DNA sequence: TGTGCCAGCAGCCGCATCAAAGGGTACGGACTAGCGGGAGGACTGAACACCGGGGAGCTGTTTTTT.

This chain connects TRBV19 to TRBJ1-1; D ambiguous. This CDR3 contains 12 residues. Trimming pared 5 bases from V and 7 bases from J, leaving 11 bases between. CDR1 and CDR2 (germline): LNHDA, SQIVND (reference sequence). In nucleotides, the CDR3 is TGTGCCAGTAGTTCCTTGGGGAGTGAAGCTTTCTTT. Translated: CASSSLGSEAFF.

CDR3 coding DNA: TGTGCCAGCAGTTACCTCCCTCTGCTAAACACTGAAGCTTTCTTT. Protein sequence: CASSYLPLLNTEAFF. The V call is TRBV6-2 or TRBV6-3, the J call TRBJ1-1, with no clear D. The CDR3 is 15 residues long. Germline CDR1 reads MNHEY; CDR2 reads SVGEGT. The V end was cut by 2 bases, the J end by 2 bases, with 12 bases between.

This clone was counted ten times or more. The CDR3 DNA reads as TGTGCCAGCAGCTTAAGGCGGGGAAACACCATATATTTT. Translating gives CASSLRRGNTIYF. The rearrangement uses TRBV7-2 and TRBJ1-3; no clear D gene. Trimming pared 2 bases from V and 4 bases from J, leaving 6 bases between. The germline V gene encodes CDR1 SGHTA and CDR2 FQGNSA. The CDR3 has 13 residues.

J is TRBJ1-2 and V is TRBV5-5, with D maybe TRBD1 (6 bases). Trimming left V 3 bases short and J 1 base short, with 10 bases between. The CDR3 totals 14 residues. Germline values: CDR1 SGHKS, CDR2 YYEKEE (reference sequence). The DNA for the CDR3 is TGTGCCAGCAGCTATCTACAGGGTAACTATGGCTACACCTTC. It translates to CASSYLQGNYGYTF.

This clone appeared a single time. V is TRBV12-5 and J is TRBJ2-3, with TRBD2 identical over 10 bases. CDR1 is LGHNT, CDR2 FRNRAP, per germline. This CDR3 has 17 amino acids. The junction had 11 bases not matched to a gene; V was cut back by 8 bases and J by 0 bases. CDR3 nucleotides: TGTGCTAGTAGATCCGGGACTAGCGTAACTAGCACAGATACGCAGTATTTT. It is translated as CASRSGTSVTSTDTQYF.

This chain uses TRBV6-5 with TRBJ1-1; unclear D gene. This CDR3 is 13 amino acids long. Trimming removed 7 bases at V and 8 bases at J, with 17 bases between. Germline loops: CDR1 MNHEY, CDR2 SVGAGI. This chain's CDR3 is CASTLDRNGEAFF. The CDR3 DNA is TGTGCCAGCACCCTCGACCGAAACGGGGAAGCTTTCTTT.

J is TRBJ2-3 and V is TRBV5-1, with D possibly TRBD1 on 5 matching bases. Trimming shortened V by 5 bases and J by 4 bases, and 11 bases separated the two germline ends. Germline CDR1 reads SGHRS; CDR2 reads YFSETQ. The CDR3 runs to 13 residues. The CDR3 region has the DNA TGCGCCAGCAGAAAAGGGGCGGCAGATACGCAGTATTTT. Its protein product is CASRKGAADTQYF. Complete variable domain (other parts from reference TRBV5-1 and TRBJ2-3): KAGVTQTPRYLIKTRGQQVTLSCSPISGHRSVSWYQQTPGQGLQFLFEYFSETQRNKGNFPGRFSGRQFSNSRSEMNVSTLELGDSALYLCASRKGAADTQYFGPGTRLTVL.

This clone was picked up one time. The rearrangement joins TRBV5-1 to TRBJ2-7, with TRBD2 identical over 9 bases. CDR1 is SGHRS, CDR2 YFSETQ, per germline. The CDR3 runs to 19 residues. With 4 bases clipped from V and 1 base from J, the junction kept 18 bases outside the gene matches. This CDR3 is CASSAPLILAGDLSYEQYF. The CDR3 DNA sequence: TGCGCCAGCAGCGCACCCTTGATTTTAGCGGGAGACCTATCCTACGAGCAGTACTTC.

This rearrangement joins TRBV7-8 to TRBJ2-7; 9 positions agree with TRBD1. The CDR3 runs to 18 residues. J was trimmed by 3 bases and V by 0 bases; bases with no gene match: 12. CDR1 and CDR2 from the germline V gene are SGHVS and FQNEAQ. CDR3 coding DNA: TGTGCCAGCAGCTTAGCGCTAGGGACCGGGGACAGGGACTACGAGCAGTACTTC. As protein: CASSLALGTGDRDYEQYF.

This sequence joins TRBV30 and TRBJ1-5; a possible D gene is TRBD1 (6 bases). V was trimmed by 1 base and J by 6 bases, leaving 19 bases between them. CDR3 size: 16 residues. Germline values: CDR1 GTSNPN, CDR2 SVGIG (reference sequence). The DNA of the CDR3 is TGTGCCTGGAGTGCGGGGTTAAGGGGGAGAGGTCAGCCCCAGCATTTT. Residues: CAWSAGLRGRGQPQHF.

The chain uses TRBV7-8 and TRBJ2-3, with D unclear. V lost 5 bases to trimming and J lost 2 bases, with 11 bases between them. This CDR3 has 14 amino acids. In germline, CDR1 is SGHVS, CDR2 FQNEAQ. CDR3 sequence: CASSLPRYTDTQYF. Written as DNA, the CDR3 is TGTGCCAGCAGCCTCCCCCGGTACACAGATACGCAGTATTTT.

V usage is TRBV5-6 and J usage is TRBJ1-1; 7 bases match TRBD1. CDR3 length: 14 amino acids. Unmatched junction bases numbered 5, after V lost 1 base and J lost 5 bases. Germline V gene data show CDR1 as SGHDT and CDR2 as YYEEEE. CDR3 loop: CASSLRGRRTEAFF. CDR3 bases: TGTGCCAGCAGCTTGAGGGGGCGCCGGACTGAAGCTTTCTTT.

This sequence joins TRBV7-2 and TRBJ2-1; D might be TRBD2 (5 bases). Germline loops: CDR1 SGHTA, CDR2 FQGNSA. The V end lost 1 base, the J end lost 6 bases, and 13 bases lay between the germline ends. The CDR3 contains 15 residues. CDR3 region: CASSLERLLSNEQFF. CDR3 bases: TGTGCCAGCAGCTTAGAAAGACTACTATCCAATGAGCAGTTCTTC.

This chain joins TRBV6-5 and TRBJ2-7; TRBD2 agrees at 7 bases. The length of the CDR3 is 13 residues. The junction had 2 bases not matched to a gene; V was cut back by 6 bases and J by 0 bases. Germline V gene lookup returns CDR1 MNHEY and CDR2 SVGAGI. The CDR3 protein is CASRAGISYEQYF. The CDR3 DNA is TGTGCCAGCAGAGCGGGAATCTCCTACGAGCAGTACTTC.

The chain links TRBV12-3 or TRBV12-4 to TRBJ1-1; no reliable D call. The CDR3 totals 13 residues. V lost 2 bases and J 1 base, leaving 5 bases between the germline ends. DNA for the CDR3: TGTGCCAGCAGTTTATGGGCGAACACTGAAGCTTTCTTT. Translated, it gives CASSLWANTEAFF.

This clone was seen once. Here the CDR3 reads CASSVGRRVDHEQYF. The CDR3 DNA reads TGTGCCAGTAGTGTCGGTCGCAGGGTTGACCACGAGCAGTACTTC. V gene TRBV19 combines with J gene TRBJ2-7; possible D gene TRBD1, 5 bases. Germline CDR1 LNHDA, CDR2 SQIVND (reference sequence). V was shortened by 5 bases and J by 5 bases, with 19 bases between the two germline ends. The CDR3 loop spans 15 amino acids.

This chain joins TRBV24-1 and TRBJ2-1; no definite D call. Germline V lookup: CDR1 KGHDR, CDR2 SFDVKD. V was cut by 4 bases and J by 5 bases, with 5 bases left in between. The CDR3 is made up of 12 amino acids. The CDR3 bases are TGTGCCACCAGTGACAGAAACAATGAGCAGTTCTTC. It encodes CATSDRNNEQFF.

The CDR3 here is CASSIERAGANVLTF. The CDR3 DNA reads as TGTGCCAGCAGTATAGAGAGGGCCGGGGCCAACGTCCTGACTTTC. J is TRBJ2-6 and V is TRBV2; tentative D call: TRBD2 (5 bases). V lost 5 bases and J lost 4, with 12 bases in between. Per germline, CDR1 SNHLY and CDR2 FYNNEI. This CDR3 region has 15 residues.

The chain employs TRBV28 and TRBJ1-6; no clear D. CDR3 length: 12 residues. With 2 bases removed from V and 7 bases from J, the gap between germline ends came to 3 bases. In germline, CDR1 is MDHEN, CDR2 SYDVKM. The CDR3 region has the DNA TGTGCCAGCAGTTTACTAAATTCACCCCTCCACTTT. Protein sequence: CASSLLNSPLHF.

This sequence joins TRBV4-2 and TRBJ2-5, with 10 positions matching TRBD2. Looked up from germline, CDR1 is LGHNA and CDR2 is YNFKEQ. The CDR3 has 17 residues. Germline trimming cut 4 bases from V and 4 bases from J; bases unmatched to any gene: 12. CDR3 sequence: CASSRDLRASGGETQYF. CDR3 nucleotide sequence: TGTGCCAGCAGCCGGGACCTCCGGGCTAGCGGGGGAGAGACCCAGTACTTC.

The chain is built from TRBV5-8 and TRBJ2-2; D is unresolved. Deletions cut 1 base from V and 4 bases from J, with 11 bases between. The V gene's germline CDR1 is SGHTS and CDR2 YDEGEE. The CDR3 is 15 residues long. The CDR3, as DNA: TGTGCCAGCAGCTTGTTCGCGCGTAGCACCGGGGAGCTGTTTTTT. Protein product: CASSLFARSTGELFF.

This sequence joins TRBV5-4 and TRBJ2-3; D is possibly TRBD1 (7 bases). The CDR3 extends over 13 amino acids. V lost 4 bases, J lost 5 bases, and 11 bases lay in between. The V gene's germline CDR1 is SGHNT and CDR2 YYREEE (reference sequence). CDR3: CASSPQGGDTQYF. The CDR3 bases are TGTGCCAGCAGCCCCCAGGGGGGAGATACGCAGTATTTT.

V gene TRBV7-6 combines with J gene TRBJ2-1; 9 positions agree with TRBD1. V lost 4 bases to trimming and J lost 7 bases; unmatched junction nucleotides: 14. The germline gives CDR1 SGHVS, CDR2 FNYEAQ. This CDR3 spans 17 amino acids. The CDR3 DNA sequence: TGTGCCAGCAGCTATCTACCCCAGGGACAGGGATTAAATGAGCAGTTCTTC. Its translation is CASSYLPQGQGLNEQFF. The whole variable domain, filled in from reference TRBV7-6 and TRBJ2-1, reads GAGVSQSPRYKVTKRGQDVALRCDPISGHVSLYWYRQALGQGPEFLTYFNYEAQQDKSGLPNDRFSAERPEGSISTLTIQRTEQRDSAMYRCASSYLPQGQGLNEQFFGPGTRLTVL.

J is TRBJ1-1 and V is TRBV5-3; D gene ambiguous. TRBV5-3 is assigned to the ORF class and has an uncertain function. Trimming stripped 2 bases from V and 1 base from J, with 15 bases between. The CDR3 runs to 16 residues. The CDR3 DNA reads TGTGCCAGAAGCTTTTGTCACCAATGCAGGAACACTGAAGCTTTCTTT. Amino acid sequence: CARSFCHQCRNTEAFF.

The rearrangement uses TRBV6-2 or TRBV6-3 and TRBJ1-1; D is uncertain. V was clipped by 5 bases and J by 8 bases, with 9 bases between them. This CDR3 is built from 11 residues. CDR1 is MNHEY and CDR2 is SVGEGT in the germline V gene. The CDR3 region is CASSNFREAFF. The CDR3 DNA is TGTGCCAGCAGTAATTTTCGGGAAGCTTTCTTT.

The chain carries TRBV9 and TRBJ1-4; possible D gene TRBD1, 6 bases. The CDR3 sequence is 14 residues long. Trimming took off 2 bases at V and 3 bases at J, with 8 bases between the two ends. Germline CDR1 reads SGDLS; CDR2 reads YYNGEE. CDR3 bases: TGTGCCAGCAGCGTGACAGGATCTAATGAAAAACTGTTTTTT. This sequence encodes CASSVTGSNEKLFF.

This chain uses TRBV4-1 with TRBJ2-5, with TRBD2 identical over 13 bases. The CDR3 has 16 amino acids. Per the germline V gene, CDR1 is MGHRA and CDR2 is YSYEKL. V shed 4 bases, J shed 2 bases, and the junction held 4 bases outside the gene matches. The CDR3 sequence is CASSLRTSGGQETQYF. The CDR3 bases are TGCGCCAGCAGCCTGAGGACTAGCGGGGGACAAGAGACCCAGTACTTC.